The 17 T cell receptor beta chains given below trace back to one sample, sequenced in a study of blood T cell repertoires in COVID-19. The repertoire was sequenced with immunoSEQ multiplex PCR; TCRdb's copy has only in-frame clones and lacks some. Seen here are approximately 110,000 clones, around 74% observed once, and the top ten hold approximately 19%. Sequenced input: peripheral blood. These receptor sequences come from a woman between 70 and 85 years old with acute or convalescent COVID-19.

The rearrangement links TRBV30 to TRBJ1-6, with TRBD1 as a possible D gene (5 bases). The CDR3 sequence is 12 residues long. Trimming took off 8 bases at V and 6 bases at J, with 11 bases between the two ends. The germline gives CDR1 GTSNPN, CDR2 SVGIG (reference sequence). The CDR3 DNA reads as TGTGCCCTAAACAGGCCTAATTCACCCCTCCACTTT. It yields the protein CALNRPNSPLHF.

This chain uses TRBV18 with TRBJ2-5; D is perhaps TRBD2 (5 bases). CDR1 and CDR2 (germline): KGHSH, LQKENI. Trimming pared 4 bases from V and 2 bases from J, leaving 14 bases between. There are 15 residues in the CDR3. This CDR3 reads CASSRFSTGQETQYF. For the CDR3, the DNA is TGTGCCAGCTCACGATTTTCGACGGGGCAAGAGACCCAGTACTTC.

This rearrangement joins TRBV7-9 to TRBJ2-1; D perhaps matches TRBD1 (7 bases). The V gene's germline CDR1 is SEHNR and CDR2 FQNEAQ (reference sequence). The CDR3 extends over 18 amino acids. Trimming took off 4 bases at V and 4 bases at J, with 23 bases between the two ends. The CDR3 nucleotides are TGTGCCAGCAGCTCCCTAAGCTTTCGGAGGGGGCCATACAATGAGCAGTTCTTC. Translated, it gives CASSSLSFRRGPYNEQFF. Supplemented by reference TRBV7-9 and TRBJ2-1, the full variable domain reads DTGVSQNPRHKITKRGQNVTFRCDPISEHNRLYWYRQTLGQGPEFLTYFQNEAQLEKSRLLSDRFSAERPKGSFSTLEIQRTEQGDSAMYLCASSSLSFRRGPYNEQFFGPGTRLTVL.

The chain is built from TRBV5-1 and TRBJ2-7; TRBD1 matches at 8 bases. The CDR3 covers 12 residues. Germline CDR1 and CDR2: SGHRS and YFSETQ. With 7 bases clipped from V and 0 bases from J, the junction kept 0 bases outside the gene matches. CDR3 residues: CASGQGSYEQYF. CDR3 nucleotides: TGCGCCAGCGGACAGGGCTCCTACGAGCAGTACTTC. Full variable domain (missing parts from reference TRBV5-1 and TRBJ2-7): KAGVTQTPRYLIKTRGQQVTLSCSPISGHRSVSWYQQTPGQGLQFLFEYFSETQRNKGNFPGRFSGRQFSNSRSEMNVSTLELGDSALYLCASGQGSYEQYFGPGTRLTVT.

The V call is TRBV6-1, the J call TRBJ2-7; tentatively, D is TRBD1 (6 bases). The V end lost 4 bases, the J end lost 2 bases, and 18 bases lay between the germline ends. The CDR3 contains 16 residues. CDR1 is MNHNS and CDR2 is SASEGT in the germline V gene. CDR3 sequence: CASSAGLDRTPYEQYF. The CDR3 nucleotides are TGTGCCAGCAGTGCAGGACTCGACAGGACACCCTACGAGCAGTACTTC.

The chain employs TRBV6-2 or TRBV6-3 and TRBJ2-5; D not certain. Trimming took 6 bases from V and 1 from J, leaving 18 bases between them. Per the germline V gene, CDR1 is MNHEY and CDR2 is SVGEGT. The CDR3 is 16 residues long. The CDR3 sequence: CASSSGLLSAQETQYF. The CDR3 region has the DNA TGTGCCAGCAGCTCCGGGTTACTTTCGGCCCAAGAGACCCAGTACTTC.

The chain combines TRBV10-1 with TRBJ2-3; 8 bases fit TRBD1. The V segment lost 2 bases and the J segment 5 bases; nucleotides outside the gene matches: 3. The CDR3 has 14 residues. Per germline, CDR1 WNHNN and CDR2 SYGVQD (reference sequence). The CDR3 nucleotides read TGCGCCAGCAGTGAGGGCAGGGGGCAAGATACGCAGTATTTT. The encoded protein is CASSEGRGQDTQYF.

The rearrangement joins TRBV10-2 to TRBJ1-1; D gene ambiguous. V lost 6 bases to trimming and J lost 0 bases, with 14 bases between them. CDR1 and CDR2 from the germline V gene are WSHSY and SAAADI. The CDR3 covers 15 residues. The CDR3 nucleotides are TGCGCCAGCAGGGAAGGAGGGCTGATGAACACTGAAGCTTTCTTT. This gives the protein CASREGGLMNTEAFF.

The table lists this clone with a count of one. This chain uses TRBV19 with TRBJ2-7; the match to TRBD1 covers 8 bases. With 4 bases clipped from V and 2 bases from J, the junction kept 7 bases outside the gene matches. Germline V lookup: CDR1 LNHDA, CDR2 SQIVND (reference sequence). CDR3 length: 15 amino acids. Written as DNA, the CDR3 is TGTGCCAGTAGTAACGCCGGGACAGGAGCCTACGAGCAGTACTTC. Translation: CASSNAGTGAYEQYF.

A few counts support this clone. The chain joins TRBV6-2 or TRBV6-3 to TRBJ2-7, with 10 positions matching TRBD1. The V segment lost 0 bases and the J segment 5 bases; nucleotides outside the gene matches: 1. The germline V gene encodes CDR1 MNHEY and CDR2 SVGEGT. The CDR3 is made up of 14 amino acids. CDR3 sequence: CASSYSGQGDEQYF. The CDR3 coding sequence is TGTGCCAGCAGTTACTCCGGACAGGGGGACGAGCAGTACTTC.

This clone was detected once. The chain employs TRBV5-6 and TRBJ1-6; D unclear. Trimming stripped 4 bases from V and 8 bases from J, with 19 bases between. This CDR3 comprises 16 residues. CDR1 is SGHDT, CDR2 YYEEEE, per germline. The CDR3: CASSPYVPLGDSPLHF. Written as DNA, the CDR3 is TGTGCCAGCAGCCCCTATGTACCCCTTGGAGATTCACCCCTCCACTTT.

The rearrangement links TRBV3-1 (or the pseudogene TRBV3-2) to TRBJ2-2, with D possibly TRBD1 on 6 matching bases. V lost 4 bases to trimming and J lost 9 bases, with 21 bases between them. Looked up from germline, CDR1 is LGHDT and CDR2 is YNNKEL (reference sequence). This CDR3 is built from 16 residues. The CDR3 nucleotides read TGTGCCAGCAGCCTCCTTCGCACAGGGTTTCCCCGGGAGCTGTTTTTT. It yields the protein CASSLLRTGFPRELFF.

V and J are TRBV19 and TRBJ2-7; TRBD1 agrees at 10 bases. The V gene's germline CDR1 is LNHDA and CDR2 SQIVND (reference sequence). This CDR3 spans 16 amino acids. Trimming took 5 bases from V and 1 from J; bases not matched to a gene: 8. CDR3 in DNA: TGTGCCAGTAGTTCAAAACCGGGACAGGGGTCCTACGAGCAGTACTTC. The encoded protein is CASSSKPGQGSYEQYF.

The chain's CDR3 is CASSFPQGKADTQYF. The CDR3 region has the DNA TGTGCCAGCAGCTTCCCACAGGGGAAGGCAGATACGCAGTATTTT. This chain uses TRBV5-6 with TRBJ2-3; 7 nucleotides agree with TRBD1. The CDR3 length is 15 residues. After removal of 2 bases from V and 4 bases from J, the junction contained 7 bases not matched to a gene. Germline-derived CDR1 and CDR2 are SGHDT and YYEEEE. Full variable domain (missing parts from reference TRBV5-6 and TRBJ2-3): DAGVTQSPTHLIKTRGQQVTLRCSPKSGHDTVSWYQQALGQGPQFIFQYYEEEERQRGNFPDRFSGHQFPNYSSELNVNALLLGDSALYLCASSFPQGKADTQYFGPGTRLTVL.

J is TRBJ2-3 and V is TRBV5-4, with D possibly TRBD2 on 5 matching bases. Germline assignment: CDR1 SGHNT and CDR2 YYREEE (reference sequence). V was trimmed by 4 bases and J by 1 base, leaving 13 bases between them. The CDR3 totals 15 residues. Written as DNA, the CDR3 is TGTGCCAGCAGCCACAAAGAGGGCGGCACAGATACGCAGTATTTT. It is translated as CASSHKEGGTDTQYF.

This rearrangement joins TRBV6-4 to TRBJ1-2, with 10 bases lining up with TRBD1. The V and J ends lost 4 bases and 8 bases, in that order; junction bases with no gene match: 4. Germline CDR1 is MRHNA and CDR2 is SNTAGT. The CDR3 consists of 13 residues. For the CDR3, the DNA is TGTGCCAGCAGTGGGGACAGGGGAAGAGGCTACACCTTC. Translated, it gives CASSGDRGRGYTF.

The sample holds a few counts of this clone. In nucleotides, the CDR3 is TGTGCCAGCAGCTCTCAGGGCGCCGTTAATCAGCCCCAGCATTTT. It codes for CASSSQGAVNQPQHF. This sequence joins TRBV7-8 and TRBJ1-5, with D perhaps TRBD1 (5 bases). Germline V lookup: CDR1 SGHVS, CDR2 FQNEAQ. The CDR3 spans 15 residues. The V end lost 4 bases, the J end lost 4 bases, and 14 bases lay between the germline ends.